Following are 19 T cell receptor beta chains from one sample sequenced in a study of vaccination and CD4 T cells after COVID-19 (dated 2022 in TCRdb). Library preparation employed PCR. The listed sequencing device is Illumina iSeq 100. DNA from cultured CD4+ T cells underwent TCR sequencing with the Oncomine TCR Beta short-read assay at the Johns Hopkins FTIC core. TCRdb reanalyzed the raw reads on its own, using fastp at Q25 for trimming and MiXCR for clone calling, and kept in-frame beta chains. Here each entry gathers all rows of one CDR3 protein and keeps the most common genes and DNA. Across this sample there are 12,000 or so distinct CDR3 sequences, with around half seen only once. The ten largest clones add up to roughly 15% of the sample. This sample's treatment or condition label indicates: roughly 11-day PBMC culture with coronavirus spike peptide pools or control peptides (ViraFEST assay).

For these receptors, no antigen is known. The source material was CD4+ T cells from blood, cultured in vitro. These TCRs come from a human donor who had recovered from COVID-19.

The V gene is TRBV11-2, the J gene TRBJ2-1, with TRBD1 matching over 10 bases. CDR1 is SGHAT and CDR2 is FQNNGV in the germline V gene. V gave up 0 bases and J gave up 5 bases; unmatched junction bases: 13. CDR3 length: 19 residues. CDR3 amino acids: CASSLEGQGPYSAHNEQFF. The CDR3 bases are TGTGCCAGCAGCTTAGAGGGACAGGGGCCGTATTCGGCTCACAATGAGCAGTTCTTC.

The rearrangement links TRBV11-3 to TRBJ1-1; D unclear. This CDR3 is built from 17 residues. The germline CDR1 and CDR2 sequences are SGHNT and YENEEA. V gave up 3 bases and J gave up 1 base, with 18 bases separating them. CDR3 region: CASSLRKLRTQNTEAFF. CDR3 in DNA: TGTGCCAGCAGCTTGCGAAAACTCCGGACTCAGAACACTGAAGCTTTCTTT.

By proportion, this clonotype is medium-sized. The CDR3 region has the DNA TGTGCCAGCAGCCACAAGACCGCGGAGGCCAACGTCCTGACTTTC. Translation gives CASSHKTAEANVLTF. This chain joins TRBV5-5 and TRBJ2-6, with no clear D. The length of the CDR3 is 15 residues. V was cut by 4 bases and J by 6 bases, with 14 bases left in between. The V gene's germline CDR1 is SGHKS and CDR2 YYEKEE (reference sequence).

In this sample, this clonotype turned up a few times. This chain connects TRBV6-1 to TRBJ1-2; D gene unclear. V dropped 5 bases and J dropped 8 bases, with 27 bases sitting between them. The CDR3 length is 17 residues. Per the germline V gene, CDR1 is MNHNS and CDR2 is SASEGT. The CDR3 reads CASSRDGDRYFATGYTF. The CDR3 nucleotides read TGTGCCAGCAGTCGCGACGGTGACCGGTATTTTGCTACGGGCTACACCTTC.

The V gene is TRBV12-3 or TRBV12-4, the J gene TRBJ1-2, with TRBD1 matching 9 bases. V shed 0 bases and J 4 bases; nucleotides not matched to a gene: 6. The CDR3 consists of 16 residues. CDR3 coding DNA: TGTGCCAGCAGTTTAGCCGTAGACAGGGGGTCCTATGGCTACACCTTC. Protein product: CASSLAVDRGSYGYTF.

This clonotype was found a few times. This chain connects TRBV6-1 to TRBJ2-1; D is uncertain. CDR3 length: 13 amino acids. Looked up from germline, CDR1 is MNHNS and CDR2 is SASEGT. Deletions cut 2 bases from V and 9 bases from J, with 11 bases between. Here the CDR3 DNA reads TGTGCCAGCAGTGAACTCCCCGGGTTTGAGCAGTTCTTC. This codes for CASSELPGFEQFF.

The chain links TRBV28 to TRBJ2-7; D is perhaps TRBD1 or TRBD2 (6 bases each). There are 14 residues in the CDR3. Germline CDR1 and CDR2: MDHEN and SYDVKM. The V and J ends lost 7 bases and 5 bases respectively, with 18 bases between them. The CDR3 nucleotides are TGTGCCAGCACGGGGGCGGGAATCGGGAACGAGCAGTACTTC. Encoded protein: CASTGAGIGNEQYF.

This chain uses TRBV4-1 with TRBJ2-7, with D hard to call. Germline V gives CDR1 MGHRA, CDR2 YSYEKL. This CDR3 is built from 18 residues. V lost 0 bases and J 1 base, leaving 19 bases between the germline ends. The CDR3 DNA follows: TGCGCCAGCAGCCAAGACTTAATGGGGTCGACACAATCCTACGAGCAGTACTTC. Translation: CASSQDLMGSTQSYEQYF.

A note on this clonotype: An end of the junction differs from the germline gene, which may be a read error. The chain recombines TRBV28 with TRBJ2-5; possibly TRBD2 for D (6 bases). This CDR3 is 13 amino acids long. The germline CDR1 and CDR2 sequences are MDHEN and SYDVKM. CDR3 bases: TGTGCCAGCAGTTTGGGGGGAGCAGAGACCCTGTACTTC. Translation gives CASSLGGAETLYF.

This chain links TRBV6-2 or TRBV6-3 with TRBJ2-5, with 9 bases lining up with TRBD2. The length of the CDR3 is 16 residues. The junction had 15 bases not matched to a gene; V was cut back by 8 bases and J by 5 bases. Germline V gene lookup returns CDR1 MNHEY and CDR2 SVGEGT. The CDR3 sequence: CASFMRGGQRRETQYF. DNA of the CDR3: TGTGCCAGCTTTATGCGGGGGGGCCAGAGACGTGAGACCCAGTACTTC.

The chain uses TRBV7-2 and TRBJ1-6; D remains ambiguous. V shed 1 base and J shed 8 bases, with 6 bases lying between them. The CDR3 is made up of 13 amino acids. Per germline, CDR1 SGHTA and CDR2 FQGNSA. The CDR3 coding sequence is TGTGCCAGCAGCTTAGACAGCTATTCACCCCTCCACTTT. Its protein is CASSLDSYSPLHF.

This clonotype was counted between two and nine times. This rearrangement joins TRBV6-4 to TRBJ2-2; 10 bases map to TRBD1. The CDR3 is 15 amino acids. Germline-derived CDR1 and CDR2 are MRHNA and SNTAGT. With V trimmed by 7 bases and J by 4 bases, 6 bases remained unmatched. DNA of the CDR3: TGTGCCAGCAATCGGACAGGGGGTGGCACCGGGGAGCTGTTTTTT. Its protein is CASNRTGGGTGELFF.

The V gene is TRBV6-1, the J gene TRBJ1-2; a possible D gene is TRBD1 (5 bases). In germline, CDR1 is MNHNS, CDR2 SASEGT. The CDR3 sequence is 15 residues long. V was trimmed by 10 bases and J by 1 base, leaving 19 bases between them. Written as DNA, the CDR3 is TGTGCCACCGGGGGGGGTCGCAGGCTTAACTATGGCTACACCTTC. This encodes CATGGGRRLNYGYTF.

This chain links TRBV7-9 with TRBJ1-5; D is undetermined. Trimming removed 5 bases at V and 10 bases at J, with 15 bases between. The germline V gene has CDR1 SEHNR and CDR2 FQNEAQ (reference sequence). The CDR3 is 13 residues long. CDR3 DNA sequence: TGTGCCAGCAGCCGGGCCGCGGGCGACCCCCAGCATTTT. Translation: CASSRAAGDPQHF.

The chain combines TRBV11-3 with TRBJ1-6; no firm D call. Looked up from germline, CDR1 is SGHNT and CDR2 is YENEEA. Trimming left V 6 bases short and J 0 bases short, with 6 bases between. CDR3 length: 14 residues. CDR3 sequence (DNA): TGTGCCAGCAGGGGCAGCTCCTATAATTCACCCCTCCACTTT. This translates into CASRGSSYNSPLHF.

The chain's CDR3 is CASSYPGTLNTEAFF. CDR3 DNA sequence: TGTGCCAGCAGTTACCCCGGGACCTTAAACACTGAAGCTTTCTTT. The chain is built from TRBV6-2 or TRBV6-3 and TRBJ1-1, with a possible D match to TRBD1 (5 bases). The V and J ends lost 2 bases and 2 bases respectively, with 12 bases between them. The V gene's germline CDR1 is MNHEY and CDR2 SVGEGT. The CDR3 consists of 15 residues.

This clonotype came up a few times. The chain joins TRBV12-3 or TRBV12-4 to TRBJ1-2; D not certain. The CDR3 has 14 amino acids. The V end lost 3 bases, the J end lost 6 bases, and 14 bases lay between the germline ends. The CDR3 DNA follows: TGTGCCAGCAGTTTCTCCAGCCGGCCGGATGGCTACACCTTC. Its protein is CASSFSSRPDGYTF.

This clonotype was recorded once. The rearrangement joins TRBV25-1 to TRBJ2-6, with D uncertain. Germline CDR1 is MGHDK and CDR2 is SYGVNS. This CDR3 spans 13 amino acids. The germline V and J ends were trimmed by 7 bases and 3 bases, with 7 bases remaining between them. This CDR3 reads CASTGGGANVLTF. The CDR3 DNA is TGTGCCAGCACAGGTGGTGGGGCCAACGTCCTGACTTTC.

The gene calls are TRBV7-9 and TRBJ2-7; TRBD1 matches at 11 bases. Germline values: CDR1 SEHNR, CDR2 FQNEAQ (reference sequence). This CDR3 is 15 amino acids long. Unmatched junction bases numbered 10, after V lost 5 bases and J lost 7 bases. For the CDR3, the DNA is TGTGCCAGCAGCAGGACAGGGGGCGGCCCGGGGGAGCAGTACTTC. Translating gives CASSRTGGGPGEQYF.